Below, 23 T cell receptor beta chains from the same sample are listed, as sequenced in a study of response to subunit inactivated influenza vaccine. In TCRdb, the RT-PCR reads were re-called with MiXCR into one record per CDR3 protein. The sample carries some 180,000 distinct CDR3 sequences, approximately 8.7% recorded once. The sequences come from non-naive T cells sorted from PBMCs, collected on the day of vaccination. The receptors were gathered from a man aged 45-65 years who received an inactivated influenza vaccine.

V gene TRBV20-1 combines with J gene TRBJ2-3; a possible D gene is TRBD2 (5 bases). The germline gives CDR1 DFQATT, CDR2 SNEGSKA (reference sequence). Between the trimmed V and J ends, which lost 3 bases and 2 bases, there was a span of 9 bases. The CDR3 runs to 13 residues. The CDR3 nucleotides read TGCAGTGCTAGCCCCGACTACACAGATACGCAGTATTTT. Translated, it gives CSASPDYTDTQYF.

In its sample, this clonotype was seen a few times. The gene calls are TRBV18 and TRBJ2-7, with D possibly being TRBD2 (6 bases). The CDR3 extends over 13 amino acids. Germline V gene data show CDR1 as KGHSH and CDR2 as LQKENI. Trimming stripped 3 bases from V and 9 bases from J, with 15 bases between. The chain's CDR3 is CASSPGTSLGQYF. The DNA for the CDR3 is TGTGCCAGCTCACCGGGGACTTCCCTAGGGCAGTACTTC.

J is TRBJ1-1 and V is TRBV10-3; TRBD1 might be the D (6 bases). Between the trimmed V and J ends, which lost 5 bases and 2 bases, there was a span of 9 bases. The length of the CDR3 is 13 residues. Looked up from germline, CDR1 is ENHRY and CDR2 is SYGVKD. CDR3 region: CAISPGQNTEAFF. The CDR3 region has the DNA TGTGCCATCAGTCCGGGACAAAACACTGAAGCTTTCTTT.

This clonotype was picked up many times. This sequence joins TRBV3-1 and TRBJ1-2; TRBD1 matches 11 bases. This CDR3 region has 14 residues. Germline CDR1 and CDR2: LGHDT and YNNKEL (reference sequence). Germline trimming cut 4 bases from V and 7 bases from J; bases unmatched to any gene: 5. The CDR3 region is CASSPGTGGRGYTF. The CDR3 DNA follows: TGTGCCAGCAGCCCAGGGACAGGGGGACGTGGCTACACCTTC.

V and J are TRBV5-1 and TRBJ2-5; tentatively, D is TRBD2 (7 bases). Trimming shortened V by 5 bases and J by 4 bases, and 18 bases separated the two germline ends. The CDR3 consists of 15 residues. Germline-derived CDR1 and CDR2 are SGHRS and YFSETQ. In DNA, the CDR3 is TGCGCCAGCAGTTCCACCACGGGGGGCGCAGAGACCCAGTACTTC. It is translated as CASSSTTGGAETQYF.

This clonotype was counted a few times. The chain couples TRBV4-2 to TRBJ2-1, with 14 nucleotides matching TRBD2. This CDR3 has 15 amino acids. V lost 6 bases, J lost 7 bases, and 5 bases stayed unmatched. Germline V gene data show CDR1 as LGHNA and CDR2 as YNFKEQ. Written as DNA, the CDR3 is TGTGCCAGCAGATTGACTAGCGGGGGGGAGAATGAGCAGTTCTTC. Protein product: CASRLTSGGENEQFF.

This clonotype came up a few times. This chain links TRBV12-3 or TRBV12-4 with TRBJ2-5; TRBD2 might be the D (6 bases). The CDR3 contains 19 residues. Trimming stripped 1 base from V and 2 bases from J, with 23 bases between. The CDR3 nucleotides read TGTGCCAGCAGTTTAGGAGGTTGGCTACGTAAGGCGGGGCAAGAGACCCAGTACTTC. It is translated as CASSLGGWLRKAGQETQYF.

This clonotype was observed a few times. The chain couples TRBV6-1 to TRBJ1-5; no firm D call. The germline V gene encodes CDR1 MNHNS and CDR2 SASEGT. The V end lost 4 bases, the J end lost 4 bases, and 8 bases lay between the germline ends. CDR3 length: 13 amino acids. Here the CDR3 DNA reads TGTGCCAGCAGTGTTGGTTGGAATCAGCCCCAGCATTTT. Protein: CASSVGWNQPQHF.

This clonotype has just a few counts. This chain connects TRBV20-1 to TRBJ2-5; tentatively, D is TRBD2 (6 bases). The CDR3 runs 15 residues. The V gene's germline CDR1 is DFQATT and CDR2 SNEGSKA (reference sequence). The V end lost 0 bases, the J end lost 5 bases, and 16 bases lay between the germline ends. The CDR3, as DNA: TGCAGTGCTAGAGATTCTGGCGCAGGGAGGGAGACCCAGTACTTC. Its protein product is CSARDSGAGRETQYF.

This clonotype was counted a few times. This chain's CDR3 is CASSKGTGLQTQYF. The CDR3 nucleotides are TGTGCCAGCAGCAAAGGGACAGGGTTGCAGACCCAGTACTTC. The chain employs TRBV7-2 and TRBJ2-5, with TRBD1 matching 9 bases. This CDR3 spans 14 amino acids. V was clipped by 5 bases and J by 6 bases; unmatched bases: 7. Germline CDR1 SGHTA, CDR2 FQGNSA.

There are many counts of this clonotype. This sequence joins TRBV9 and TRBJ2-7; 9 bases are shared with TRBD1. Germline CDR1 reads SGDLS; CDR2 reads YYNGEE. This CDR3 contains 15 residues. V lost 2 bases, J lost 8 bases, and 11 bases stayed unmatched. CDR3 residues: CASSVHPGQGDKQYF. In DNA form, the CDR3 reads TGTGCCAGCAGCGTCCACCCGGGACAGGGAGACAAGCAGTACTTC. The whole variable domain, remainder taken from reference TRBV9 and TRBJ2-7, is DSGVTQTPKHLITATGQRVTLRCSPRSGDLSVYWYQQSLDQGLQFLIQYYNGEERAKGNILERFSAQQFPDLHSELNLSSLELGDSALYFCASSVHPGQGDKQYFGPGTRLTVT.

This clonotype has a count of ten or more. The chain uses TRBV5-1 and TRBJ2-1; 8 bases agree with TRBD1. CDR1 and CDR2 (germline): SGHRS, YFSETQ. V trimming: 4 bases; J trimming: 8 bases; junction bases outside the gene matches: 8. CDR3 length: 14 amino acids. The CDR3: CASSPGTGNYEQFF. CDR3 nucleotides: TGCGCCAGCAGCCCAGGGACAGGCAACTATGAGCAGTTCTTC.

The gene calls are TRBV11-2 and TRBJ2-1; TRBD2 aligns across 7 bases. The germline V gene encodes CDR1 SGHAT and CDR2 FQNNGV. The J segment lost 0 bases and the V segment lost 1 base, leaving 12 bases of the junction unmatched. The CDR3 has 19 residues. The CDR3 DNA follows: TGTGCCAGCAGCTTAGGAATGGGACTGGGGGGGTCCTCCTACAATGAGCAGTTCTTC. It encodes CASSLGMGLGGSSYNEQFF.

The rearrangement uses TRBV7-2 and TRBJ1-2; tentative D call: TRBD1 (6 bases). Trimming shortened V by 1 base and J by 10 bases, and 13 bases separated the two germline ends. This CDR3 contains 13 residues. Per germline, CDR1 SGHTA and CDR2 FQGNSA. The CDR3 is CASSLGKGGVYTF. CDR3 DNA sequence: TGTGCCAGCAGCTTAGGCAAAGGGGGGGTCTACACCTTC. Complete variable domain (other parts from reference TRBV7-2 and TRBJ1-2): GAGVSQSPSNKVTEKGKDVELRCDPISGHTALYWYRQSLGQGLEFLIYFQGNSAPDKSGLPSDRFSAERTGGSVSTLTIQRTQQEDSAVYLCASSLGKGGVYTFGSGTRLTVV.

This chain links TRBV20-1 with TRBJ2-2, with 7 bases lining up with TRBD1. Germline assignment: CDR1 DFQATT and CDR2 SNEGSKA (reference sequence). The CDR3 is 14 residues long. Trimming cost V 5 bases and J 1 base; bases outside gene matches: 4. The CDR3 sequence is CSARRDRNTGELFF. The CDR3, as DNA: TGCAGTGCTCGTAGGGACAGGAACACCGGGGAGCTGTTTTTT.

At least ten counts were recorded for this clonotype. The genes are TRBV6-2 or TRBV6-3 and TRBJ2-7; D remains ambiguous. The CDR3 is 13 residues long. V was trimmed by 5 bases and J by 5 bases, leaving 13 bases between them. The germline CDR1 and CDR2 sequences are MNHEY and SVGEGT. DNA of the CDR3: TGTGCCAGCAGTCTCGTGAAGTGGGACGAGCAGTACTTC. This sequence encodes CASSLVKWDEQYF.

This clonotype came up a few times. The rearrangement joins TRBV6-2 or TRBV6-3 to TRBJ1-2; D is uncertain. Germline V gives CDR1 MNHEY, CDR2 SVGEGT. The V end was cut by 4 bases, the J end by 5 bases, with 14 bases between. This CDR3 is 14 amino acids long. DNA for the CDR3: TGTGCCAGCAGTTTAAAGGCGAACCTTTATGGCTACACCTTC. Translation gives CASSLKANLYGYTF.

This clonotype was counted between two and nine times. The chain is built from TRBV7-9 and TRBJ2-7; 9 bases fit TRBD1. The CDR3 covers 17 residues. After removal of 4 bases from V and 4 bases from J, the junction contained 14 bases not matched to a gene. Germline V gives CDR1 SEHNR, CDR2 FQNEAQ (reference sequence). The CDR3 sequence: CASSWSRVGQGIYEQYF. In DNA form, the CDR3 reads TGTGCCAGCAGCTGGAGCCGAGTGGGACAGGGCATATACGAGCAGTACTTC.

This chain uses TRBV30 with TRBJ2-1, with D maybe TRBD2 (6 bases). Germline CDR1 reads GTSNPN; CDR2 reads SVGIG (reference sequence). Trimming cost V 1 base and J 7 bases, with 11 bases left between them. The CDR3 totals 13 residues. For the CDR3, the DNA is TGTGCCTGGAGTGGTTCAGGGAGGAATGAGCAGTTCTTC. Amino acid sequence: CAWSGSGRNEQFF.

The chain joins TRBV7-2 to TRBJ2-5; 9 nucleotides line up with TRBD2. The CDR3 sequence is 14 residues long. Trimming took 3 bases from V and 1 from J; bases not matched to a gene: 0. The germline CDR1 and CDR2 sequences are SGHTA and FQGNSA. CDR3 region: CASSFSGSQETQYF. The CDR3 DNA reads TGTGCCAGCAGCTTTAGCGGGAGCCAAGAGACCCAGTACTTC.

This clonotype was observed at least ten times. The CDR3 spells CASSFSTGKPQHF. DNA for the CDR3: TGTGCCAGCAGCTTCTCTACGGGAAAGCCCCAGCATTTT. J is TRBJ1-5 and V is TRBV7-2, with D hard to call. This CDR3 contains 13 residues. Trimming cost V 3 bases and J 8 bases, with 11 bases left between them. Germline loops: CDR1 SGHTA, CDR2 FQGNSA.

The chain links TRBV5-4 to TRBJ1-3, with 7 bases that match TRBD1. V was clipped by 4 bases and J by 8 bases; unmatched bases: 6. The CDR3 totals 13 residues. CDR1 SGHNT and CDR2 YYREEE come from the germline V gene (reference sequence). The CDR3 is CASSRGTEDTIYF. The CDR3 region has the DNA TGTGCCAGCAGCCGAGGGACAGAGGACACCATATATTTT.

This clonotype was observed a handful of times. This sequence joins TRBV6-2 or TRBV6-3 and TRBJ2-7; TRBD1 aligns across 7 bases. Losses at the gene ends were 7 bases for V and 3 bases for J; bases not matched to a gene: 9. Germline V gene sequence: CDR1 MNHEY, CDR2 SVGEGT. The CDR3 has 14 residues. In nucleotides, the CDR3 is TGTGCCAGCACTGAACAGGGGTCCGGCTACGAGCAGTACTTC. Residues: CASTEQGSGYEQYF.